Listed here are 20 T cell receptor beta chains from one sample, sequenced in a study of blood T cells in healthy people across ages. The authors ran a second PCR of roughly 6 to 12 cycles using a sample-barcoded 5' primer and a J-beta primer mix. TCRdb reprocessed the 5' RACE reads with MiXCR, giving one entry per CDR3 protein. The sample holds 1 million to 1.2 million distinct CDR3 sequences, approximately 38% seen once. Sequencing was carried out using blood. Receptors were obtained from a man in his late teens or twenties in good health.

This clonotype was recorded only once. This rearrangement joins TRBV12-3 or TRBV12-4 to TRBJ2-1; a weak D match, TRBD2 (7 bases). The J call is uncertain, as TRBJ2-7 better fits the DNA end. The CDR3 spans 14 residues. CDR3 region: CAIRGGASYNEQYF. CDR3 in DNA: TGTGCCATTAGAGGGGGGGCTTCCTACAATGAGCAGTACTTC.

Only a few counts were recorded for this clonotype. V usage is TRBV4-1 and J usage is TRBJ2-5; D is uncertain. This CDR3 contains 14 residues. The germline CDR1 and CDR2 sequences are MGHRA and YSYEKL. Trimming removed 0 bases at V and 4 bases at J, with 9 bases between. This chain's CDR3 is CASSQERSRETQYF. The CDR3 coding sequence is TGCGCCAGCAGCCAAGAGAGATCGAGAGAGACCCAGTACTTC.

The DNA for the CDR3 is TGTGCCAGCAAATCTAGCACAGATACGCAGTATTTT. This translates into CASKSSTDTQYF. The rearrangement uses TRBV28 and TRBJ2-3; D is undetermined. V lost 7 bases and J lost 0, with 5 bases in between. The CDR3 consists of 12 residues. The germline V gene encodes CDR1 MDHEN and CDR2 SYDVKM.

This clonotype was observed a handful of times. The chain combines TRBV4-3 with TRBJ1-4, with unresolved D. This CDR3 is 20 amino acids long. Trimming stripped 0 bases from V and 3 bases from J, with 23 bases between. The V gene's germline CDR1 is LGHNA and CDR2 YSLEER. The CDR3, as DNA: TGCGCCAGCAGCCAAGACCCCACCCGGGTTACTCTCCGGGCTAATGAAAAACTGTTTTTT. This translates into CASSQDPTRVTLRANEKLFF.

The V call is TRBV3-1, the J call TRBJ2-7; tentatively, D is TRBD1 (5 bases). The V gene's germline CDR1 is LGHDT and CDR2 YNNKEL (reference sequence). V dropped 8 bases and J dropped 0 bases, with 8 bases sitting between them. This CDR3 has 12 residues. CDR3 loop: CASQDSSYEQYF. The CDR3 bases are TGTGCCAGCCAAGACAGCTCCTACGAGCAGTACTTC.

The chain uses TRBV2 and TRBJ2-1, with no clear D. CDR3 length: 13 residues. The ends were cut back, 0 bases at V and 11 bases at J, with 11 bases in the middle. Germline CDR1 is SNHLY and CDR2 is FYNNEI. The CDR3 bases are TGTGCCAGCAGTGAAGCGCTTCAACAGCAGCAGTTCTTC. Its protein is CASSEALQQQQFF.

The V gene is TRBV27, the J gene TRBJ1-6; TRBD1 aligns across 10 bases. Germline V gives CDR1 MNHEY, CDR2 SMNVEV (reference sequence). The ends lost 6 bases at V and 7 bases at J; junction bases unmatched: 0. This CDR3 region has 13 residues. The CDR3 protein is CASRDRGNSPLHF. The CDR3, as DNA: TGTGCCAGCAGGGACAGGGGGAATTCACCCCTCCACTTT.

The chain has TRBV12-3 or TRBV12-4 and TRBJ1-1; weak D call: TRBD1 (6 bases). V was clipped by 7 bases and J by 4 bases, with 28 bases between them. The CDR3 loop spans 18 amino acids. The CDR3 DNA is TGTGCCAGCACCGTAGGGGGGACCAGGGCAATTCAGAGCACTGAAGCTTTCTTT. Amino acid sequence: CASTVGGTRAIQSTEAFF.

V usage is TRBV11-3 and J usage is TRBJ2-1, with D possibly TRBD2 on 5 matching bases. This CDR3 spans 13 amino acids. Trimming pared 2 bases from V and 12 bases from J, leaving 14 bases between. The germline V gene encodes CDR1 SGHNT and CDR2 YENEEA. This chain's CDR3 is CASSLSLEGGQFF. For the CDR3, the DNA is TGTGCCAGCAGCTTAAGTCTAGAGGGTGGGCAGTTCTTC.

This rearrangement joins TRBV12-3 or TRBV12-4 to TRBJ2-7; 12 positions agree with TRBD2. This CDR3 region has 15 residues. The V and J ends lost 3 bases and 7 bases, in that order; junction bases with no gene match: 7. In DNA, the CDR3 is TGTGCCAGCAGTTTCCGACTAGCGGGGGTGGTTGAGCAGTACTTC. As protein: CASSFRLAGVVEQYF.

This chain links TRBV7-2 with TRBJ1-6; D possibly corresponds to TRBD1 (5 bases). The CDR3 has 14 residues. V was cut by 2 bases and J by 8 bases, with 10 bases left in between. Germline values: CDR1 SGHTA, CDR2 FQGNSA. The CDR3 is CASSLSGFDSPLHF. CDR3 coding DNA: TGTGCCAGCAGCTTATCAGGGTTTGATTCACCCCTCCACTTT.

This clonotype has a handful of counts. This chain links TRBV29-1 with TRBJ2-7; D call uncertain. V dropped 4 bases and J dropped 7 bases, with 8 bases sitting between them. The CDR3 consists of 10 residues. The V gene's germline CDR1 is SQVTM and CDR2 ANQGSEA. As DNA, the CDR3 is TGCAGCGTTGCATACAATGAGCAGTACTTC. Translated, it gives CSVAYNEQYF.

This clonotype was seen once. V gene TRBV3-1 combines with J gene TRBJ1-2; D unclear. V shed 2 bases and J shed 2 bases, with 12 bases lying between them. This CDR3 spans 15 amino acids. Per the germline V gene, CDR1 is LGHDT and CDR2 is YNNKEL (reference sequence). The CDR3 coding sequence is TGTGCCAGCAGCCAAACCCTGACGAGGAACTATGGCTACACCTTC. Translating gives CASSQTLTRNYGYTF.

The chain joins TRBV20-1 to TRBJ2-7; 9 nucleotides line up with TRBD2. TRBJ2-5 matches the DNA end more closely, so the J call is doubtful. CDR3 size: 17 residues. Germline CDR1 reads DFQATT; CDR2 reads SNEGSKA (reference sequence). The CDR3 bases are TGCAGTGCTAGAGATGGGGGTAGCGGGAGTTTGCCAGAGACCCAGTACTTC. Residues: CSARDGGSGSLPETQYF.

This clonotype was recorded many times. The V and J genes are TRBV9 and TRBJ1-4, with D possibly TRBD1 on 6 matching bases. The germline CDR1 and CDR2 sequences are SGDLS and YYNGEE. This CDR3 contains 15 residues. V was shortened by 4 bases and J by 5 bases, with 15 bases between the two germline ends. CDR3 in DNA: TGTGCCAGCAGCCCGAGGACAGTGGCGAATGAAAAACTGTTTTTT. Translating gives CASSPRTVANEKLFF. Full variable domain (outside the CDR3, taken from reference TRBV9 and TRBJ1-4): DSGVTQTPKHLITATGQRVTLRCSPRSGDLSVYWYQQSLDQGLQFLIQYYNGEERAKGNILERFSAQQFPDLHSELNLSSLELGDSALYFCASSPRTVANEKLFFGSGTQLSVL.

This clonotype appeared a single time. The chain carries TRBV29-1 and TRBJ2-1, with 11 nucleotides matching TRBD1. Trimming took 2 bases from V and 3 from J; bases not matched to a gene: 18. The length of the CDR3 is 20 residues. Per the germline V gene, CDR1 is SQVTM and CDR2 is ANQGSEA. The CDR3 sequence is CSVEILWGQGGGPVYNEQFF. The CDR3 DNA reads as TGCAGCGTTGAAATCTTGTGGGGACAGGGGGGGGGTCCGGTCTACAATGAGCAGTTCTTC.

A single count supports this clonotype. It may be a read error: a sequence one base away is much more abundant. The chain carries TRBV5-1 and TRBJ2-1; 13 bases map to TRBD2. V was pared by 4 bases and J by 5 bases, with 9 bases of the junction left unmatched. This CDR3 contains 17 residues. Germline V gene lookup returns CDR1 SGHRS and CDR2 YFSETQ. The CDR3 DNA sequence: TGCGCCAGCAGCATTATAGGACTAGCGGGGGACCACAATGAGCAGTTCTTC. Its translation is CASSIIGLAGDHNEQFF. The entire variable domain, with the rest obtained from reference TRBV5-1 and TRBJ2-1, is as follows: KAGVTQTPRYLIKTRGQQVTLSCSPISGHRSVSWYQQTPGQGLQFLFEYFSETQRNKGNFPGRFSGRQFSNSRSEMNVSTLELGDSALYLCASSIIGLAGDHNEQFFGPGTRLTVL.

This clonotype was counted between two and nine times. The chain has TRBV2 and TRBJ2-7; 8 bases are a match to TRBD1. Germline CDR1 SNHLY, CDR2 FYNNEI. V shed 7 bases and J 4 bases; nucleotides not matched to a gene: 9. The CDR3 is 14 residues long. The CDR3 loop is CASIGTGAPYEQYF. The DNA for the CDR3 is TGTGCCAGCATTGGGACAGGAGCACCTTACGAGCAGTACTTC.

DNA for the CDR3: TGTGCCAGCAGTGCCCCCGGGACAATGGATGAAAAACTGTTTTTT. This codes for CASSAPGTMDEKLFF. The chain links TRBV28 to TRBJ1-4; D possibly corresponds to TRBD1 (6 bases). The V gene lost 5 bases and the J gene lost 6 bases, with 16 bases spanning the gap. This CDR3 spans 15 amino acids. Germline CDR1 reads MDHEN; CDR2 reads SYDVKM.

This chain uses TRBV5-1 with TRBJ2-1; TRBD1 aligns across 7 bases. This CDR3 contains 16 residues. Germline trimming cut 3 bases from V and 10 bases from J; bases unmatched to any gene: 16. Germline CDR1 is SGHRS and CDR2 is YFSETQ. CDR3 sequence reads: CASSSGMTGLSYEQFF. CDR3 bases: TGCGCCAGCAGCTCAGGGATGACAGGGCTGTCCTACGAGCAGTTCTTC. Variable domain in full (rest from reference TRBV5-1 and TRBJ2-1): KAGVTQTPRYLIKTRGQQVTLSCSPISGHRSVSWYQQTPGQGLQFLFEYFSETQRNKGNFPGRFSGRQFSNSRSEMNVSTLELGDSALYLCASSSGMTGLSYEQFFGPGTRLTVL.